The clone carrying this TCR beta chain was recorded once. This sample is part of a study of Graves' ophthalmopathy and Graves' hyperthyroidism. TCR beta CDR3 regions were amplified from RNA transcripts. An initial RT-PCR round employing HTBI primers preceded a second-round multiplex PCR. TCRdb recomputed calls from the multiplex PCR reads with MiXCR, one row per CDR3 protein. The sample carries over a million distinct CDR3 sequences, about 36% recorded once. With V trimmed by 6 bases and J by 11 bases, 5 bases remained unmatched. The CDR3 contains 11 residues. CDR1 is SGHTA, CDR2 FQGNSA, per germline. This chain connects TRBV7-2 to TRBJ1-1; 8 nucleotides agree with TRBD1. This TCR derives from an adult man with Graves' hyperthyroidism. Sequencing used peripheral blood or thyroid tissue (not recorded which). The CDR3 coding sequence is TGTGCCAGCAGTAAGGACAGGGCCGCTTTCTTT. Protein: CASSKDRAAFF.